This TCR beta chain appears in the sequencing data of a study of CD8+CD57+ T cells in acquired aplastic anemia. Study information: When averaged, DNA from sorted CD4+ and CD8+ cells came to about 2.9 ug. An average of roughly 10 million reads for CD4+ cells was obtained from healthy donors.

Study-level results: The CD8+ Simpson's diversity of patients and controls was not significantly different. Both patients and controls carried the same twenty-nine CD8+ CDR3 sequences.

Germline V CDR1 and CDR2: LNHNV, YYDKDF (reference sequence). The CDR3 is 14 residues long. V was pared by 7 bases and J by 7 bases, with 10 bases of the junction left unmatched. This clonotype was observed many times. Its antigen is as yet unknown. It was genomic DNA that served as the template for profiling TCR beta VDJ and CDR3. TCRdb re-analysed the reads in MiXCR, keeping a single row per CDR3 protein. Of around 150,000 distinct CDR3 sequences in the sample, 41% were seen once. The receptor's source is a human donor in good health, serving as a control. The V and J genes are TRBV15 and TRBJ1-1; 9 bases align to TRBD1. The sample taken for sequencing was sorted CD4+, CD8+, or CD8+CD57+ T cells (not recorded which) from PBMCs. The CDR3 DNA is TGTGCCACCAAGACAGGGGGTTACTATGGTGAAGCTTTCTTT. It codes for CATKTGGYYGEAFF.